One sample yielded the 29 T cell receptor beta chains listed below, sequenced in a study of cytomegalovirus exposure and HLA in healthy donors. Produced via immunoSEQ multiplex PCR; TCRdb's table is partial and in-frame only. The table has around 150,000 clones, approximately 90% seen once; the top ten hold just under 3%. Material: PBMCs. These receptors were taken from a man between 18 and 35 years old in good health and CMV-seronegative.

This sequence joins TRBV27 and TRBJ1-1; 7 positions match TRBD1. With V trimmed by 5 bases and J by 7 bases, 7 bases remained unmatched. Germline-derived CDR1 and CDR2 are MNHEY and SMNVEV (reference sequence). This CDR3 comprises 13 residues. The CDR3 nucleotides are TGTGCCAGCAGTATACAGGGGTTCGATGAAGCTTTCTTT. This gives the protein CASSIQGFDEAFF.

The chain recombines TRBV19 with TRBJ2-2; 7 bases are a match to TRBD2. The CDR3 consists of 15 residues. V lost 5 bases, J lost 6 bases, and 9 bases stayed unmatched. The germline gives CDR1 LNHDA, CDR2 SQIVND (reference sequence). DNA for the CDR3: TGTGCCAGTAGTTTCCGGGACCGGGGGGCCGGGGAGCTGTTTTTT. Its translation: CASSFRDRGAGELFF.

The CDR3 coding sequence is TGTGCCTCCAGAAACCAGGGAGGGGGTGGCTACACCTTC. This gives the protein CASRNQGGGGYTF. V is TRBV27 and J is TRBJ1-2; TRBD1 might be the D (6 bases). V lost 11 bases, J lost 7 bases, and 20 bases lay in between. In germline, CDR1 is MNHEY, CDR2 SMNVEV (reference sequence). This CDR3 comprises 13 residues.

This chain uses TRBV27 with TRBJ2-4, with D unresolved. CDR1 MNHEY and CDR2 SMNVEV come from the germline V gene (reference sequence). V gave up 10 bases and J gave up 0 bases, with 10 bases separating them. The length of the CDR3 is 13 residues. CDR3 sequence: CATSELAKNIQYF. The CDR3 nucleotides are TGTGCCACCAGCGAACTAGCCAAAAACATTCAGTACTTC.

CDR3 sequence (DNA): TGTGCCAGCAGTTTGCTCGAAAGGACAGATGAAGCTTTCTTT. Residues: CASSLLERTDEAFF. The V and J genes are TRBV28 and TRBJ1-1; weak D call: TRBD1 (6 bases). The V end lost 3 bases, the J end lost 7 bases, and 15 bases lay between the germline ends. This CDR3 has 14 amino acids. Germline V gene lookup returns CDR1 MDHEN and CDR2 SYDVKM. Filled out from reference TRBV28 and TRBJ1-1, the complete variable domain reads DVKVTQSSRYLVKRTGEKVFLECVQDMDHENMFWYRQDPGLGLRLIYFSYDVKMKEKGDIPEGYSVSREKKERFSLILESASTNQTSMYLCASSLLERTDEAFFGQGTRLTVV.

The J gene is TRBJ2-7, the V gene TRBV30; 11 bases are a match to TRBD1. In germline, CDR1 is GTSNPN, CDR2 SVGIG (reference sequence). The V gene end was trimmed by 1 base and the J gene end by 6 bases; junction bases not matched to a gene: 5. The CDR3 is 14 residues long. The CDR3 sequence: CAWSDWTGGFEQYV. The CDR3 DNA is TGTGCCTGGAGTGACTGGACAGGGGGCTTCGAGCAGTACGTC.

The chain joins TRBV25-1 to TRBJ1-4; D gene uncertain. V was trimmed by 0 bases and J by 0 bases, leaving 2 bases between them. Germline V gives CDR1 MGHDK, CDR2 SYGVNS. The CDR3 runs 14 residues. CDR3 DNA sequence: TGTGCCAGCAGTGAATACACAACTAATGAAAAACTGTTTTTT. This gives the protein CASSEYTTNEKLFF.

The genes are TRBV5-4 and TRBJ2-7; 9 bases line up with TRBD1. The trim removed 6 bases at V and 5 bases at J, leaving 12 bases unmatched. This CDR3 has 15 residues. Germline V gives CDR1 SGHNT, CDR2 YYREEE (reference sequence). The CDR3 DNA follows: TGTGCCAGCACCCCCGGTGGGACAGGGTCCCACGAGCAGTACTTC. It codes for CASTPGGTGSHEQYF.

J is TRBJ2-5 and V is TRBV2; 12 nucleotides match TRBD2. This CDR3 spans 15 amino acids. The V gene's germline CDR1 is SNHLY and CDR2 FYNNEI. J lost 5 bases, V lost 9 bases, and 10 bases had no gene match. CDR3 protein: CASRESGLAGETQYF. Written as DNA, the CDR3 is TGTGCCAGTAGAGAATCCGGACTAGCGGGGGAGACCCAGTACTTC.

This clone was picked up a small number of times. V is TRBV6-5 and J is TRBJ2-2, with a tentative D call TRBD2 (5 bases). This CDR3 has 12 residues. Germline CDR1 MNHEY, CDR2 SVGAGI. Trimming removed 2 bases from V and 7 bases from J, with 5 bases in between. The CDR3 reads CASSYEGGELFF. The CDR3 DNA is TGTGCCAGCAGTTACGAGGGCGGGGAGCTGTTTTTT.

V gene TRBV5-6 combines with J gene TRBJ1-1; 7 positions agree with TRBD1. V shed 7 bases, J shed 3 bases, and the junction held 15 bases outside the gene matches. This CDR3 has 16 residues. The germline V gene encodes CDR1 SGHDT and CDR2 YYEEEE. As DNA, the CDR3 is TGTGCCAGCGATCAAAAGAGAGGGACAGACTACACTGAAGCTTTCTTT. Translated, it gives CASDQKRGTDYTEAFF.

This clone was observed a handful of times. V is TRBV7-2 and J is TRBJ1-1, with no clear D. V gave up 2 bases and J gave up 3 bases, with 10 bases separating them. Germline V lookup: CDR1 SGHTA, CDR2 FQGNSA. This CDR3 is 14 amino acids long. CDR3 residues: CASSLTGFDTEAFF. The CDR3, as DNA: TGTGCCAGCAGCTTAACGGGGTTCGACACTGAAGCTTTCTTT. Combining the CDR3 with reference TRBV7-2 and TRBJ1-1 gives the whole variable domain GAGVSQSPSNKVTEKGKDVELRCDPISGHTALYWYRQSLGQGLEFLIYFQGNSAPDKSGLPSDRFSAERTGGSVSTLTIQRTQQEDSAVYLCASSLTGFDTEAFFGQGTRLTVV.

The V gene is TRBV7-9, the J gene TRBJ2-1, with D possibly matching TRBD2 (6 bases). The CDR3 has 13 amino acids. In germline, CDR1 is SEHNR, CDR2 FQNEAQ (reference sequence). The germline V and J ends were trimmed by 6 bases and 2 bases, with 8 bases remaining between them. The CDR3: CASSRLAYNEQFF. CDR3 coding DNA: TGTGCCAGCAGTCGACTAGCCTACAATGAGCAGTTCTTC.

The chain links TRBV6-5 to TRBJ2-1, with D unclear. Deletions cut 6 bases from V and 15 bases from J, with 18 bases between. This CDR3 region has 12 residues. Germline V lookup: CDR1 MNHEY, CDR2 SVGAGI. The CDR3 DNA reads TGTGCCAGCAGCCCCGACTGGTCTAAACGGTTCTTC. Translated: CASSPDWSKRFF.

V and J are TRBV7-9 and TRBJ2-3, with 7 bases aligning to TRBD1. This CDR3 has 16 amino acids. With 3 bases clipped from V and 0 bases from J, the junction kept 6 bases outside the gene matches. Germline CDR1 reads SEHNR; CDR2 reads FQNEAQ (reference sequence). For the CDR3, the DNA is TGTGCCAGCAGCTTGCAGTACAGGGGAAGCACAGATACGCAGTATTTT. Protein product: CASSLQYRGSTDTQYF.

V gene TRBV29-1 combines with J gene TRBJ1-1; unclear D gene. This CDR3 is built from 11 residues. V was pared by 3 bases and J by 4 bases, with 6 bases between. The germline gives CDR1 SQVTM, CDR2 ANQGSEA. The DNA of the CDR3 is TGCAGCGTTGATGAGGGCACTGAAGCTTTCTTT. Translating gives CSVDEGTEAFF. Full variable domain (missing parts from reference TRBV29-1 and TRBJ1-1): SAVISQKPSRDICQRGTSLTIQCQVDSQVTMMFWYRQQPGQSLTLIATANQGSEATYESGFVIDKFPISRPNLTFSTLTVSNMSPEDSSIYLCSVDEGTEAFFGQGTRLTVV.

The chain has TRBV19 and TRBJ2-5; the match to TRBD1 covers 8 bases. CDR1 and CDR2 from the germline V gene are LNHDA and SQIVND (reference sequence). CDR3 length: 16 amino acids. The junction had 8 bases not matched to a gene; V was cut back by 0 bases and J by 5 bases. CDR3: CASSIDGRQGRETQYF. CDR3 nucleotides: TGTGCCAGTAGTATAGATGGCAGACAGGGGCGTGAGACCCAGTACTTC.

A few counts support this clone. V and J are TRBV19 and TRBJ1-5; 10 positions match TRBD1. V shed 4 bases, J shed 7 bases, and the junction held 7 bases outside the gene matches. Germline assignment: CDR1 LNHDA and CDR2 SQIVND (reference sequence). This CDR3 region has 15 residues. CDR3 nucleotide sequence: TGTGCCAGTAGTACTCTTGGACAGGGGGTCCAGCCCCAGCATTTT. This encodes CASSTLGQGVQPQHF.

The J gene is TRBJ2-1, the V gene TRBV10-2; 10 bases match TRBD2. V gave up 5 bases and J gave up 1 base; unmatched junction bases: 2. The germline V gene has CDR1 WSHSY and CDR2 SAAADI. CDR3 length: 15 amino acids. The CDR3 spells CASSPSGSSYNEQFF. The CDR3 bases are TGCGCCAGCAGTCCTAGCGGGAGTTCCTACAATGAGCAGTTCTTC.

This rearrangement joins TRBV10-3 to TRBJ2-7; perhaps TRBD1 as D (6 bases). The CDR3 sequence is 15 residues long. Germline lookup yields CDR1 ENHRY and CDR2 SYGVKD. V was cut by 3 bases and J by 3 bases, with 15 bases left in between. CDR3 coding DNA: TGTGCCATCAGTGAAATGATTGGACAGCTCTACGAGCAGTACGTC. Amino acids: CAISEMIGQLYEQYV.

CDR3 sequence (DNA): TGCGCCAGCAGCCCTTCAGGACAGGGAACATTGGAAGCTTTCTTT. Its translation: CASSPSGQGTLEAFF. V is TRBV4-1 and J is TRBJ1-1; 8 nucleotides align to TRBD1. CDR1 and CDR2 (germline): MGHRA, YSYEKL. This CDR3 has 15 amino acids. The V and J ends lost 4 bases and 8 bases, in that order; junction bases with no gene match: 12.

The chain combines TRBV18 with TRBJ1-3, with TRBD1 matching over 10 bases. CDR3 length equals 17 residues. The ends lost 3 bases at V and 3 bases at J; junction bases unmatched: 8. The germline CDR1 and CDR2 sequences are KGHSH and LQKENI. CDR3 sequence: CASSPSPGQGFGNTIYF. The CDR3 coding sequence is TGTGCCAGCTCACCTTCTCCGGGACAGGGGTTTGGAAACACCATATATTTT.

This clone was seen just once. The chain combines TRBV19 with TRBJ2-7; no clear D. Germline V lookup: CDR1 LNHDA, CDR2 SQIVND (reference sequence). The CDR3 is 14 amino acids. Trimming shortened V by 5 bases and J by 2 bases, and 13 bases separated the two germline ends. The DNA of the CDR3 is TGTGCCAGTAGTGGAACAAGGAGCCCCTACGAGCAGTACTTC. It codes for CASSGTRSPYEQYF.

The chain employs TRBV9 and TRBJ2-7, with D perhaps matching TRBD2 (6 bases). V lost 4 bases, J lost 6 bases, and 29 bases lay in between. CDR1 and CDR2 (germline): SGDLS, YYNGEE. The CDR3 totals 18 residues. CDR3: CASSLGAPPSALGLEQYF. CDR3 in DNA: TGTGCCAGCAGCCTAGGGGCCCCTCCTAGCGCGCTGGGTCTCGAGCAGTACTTC. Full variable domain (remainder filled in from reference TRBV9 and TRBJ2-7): DSGVTQTPKHLITATGQRVTLRCSPRSGDLSVYWYQQSLDQGLQFLIQYYNGEERAKGNILERFSAQQFPDLHSELNLSSLELGDSALYFCASSLGAPPSALGLEQYFGPGTRLTVT.

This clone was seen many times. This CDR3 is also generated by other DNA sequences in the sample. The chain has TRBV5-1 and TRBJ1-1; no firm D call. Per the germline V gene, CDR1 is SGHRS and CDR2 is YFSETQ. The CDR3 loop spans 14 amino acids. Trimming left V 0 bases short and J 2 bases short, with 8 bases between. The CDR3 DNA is TGCGCCAGCAGCTTGGGTACAGCTAACACTGAAGCTTTCTTT. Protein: CASSLGTANTEAFF. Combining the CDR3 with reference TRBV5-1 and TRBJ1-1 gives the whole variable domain KAGVTQTPRYLIKTRGQQVTLSCSPISGHRSVSWYQQTPGQGLQFLFEYFSETQRNKGNFPGRFSGRQFSNSRSEMNVSTLELGDSALYLCASSLGTANTEAFFGQGTRLTVV.

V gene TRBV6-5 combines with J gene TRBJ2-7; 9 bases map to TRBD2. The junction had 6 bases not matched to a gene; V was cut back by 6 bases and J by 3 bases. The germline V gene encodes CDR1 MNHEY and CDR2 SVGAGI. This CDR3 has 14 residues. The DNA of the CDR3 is TGTGCCAGCAGCAGCGCGGGAGGGTTCTACGAGCAGTACTTC. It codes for CASSSAGGFYEQYF.

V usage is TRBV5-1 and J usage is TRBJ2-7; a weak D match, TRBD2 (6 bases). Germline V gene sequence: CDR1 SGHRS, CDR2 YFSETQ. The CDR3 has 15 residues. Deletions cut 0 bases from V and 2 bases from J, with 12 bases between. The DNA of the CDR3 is TGCGCCAGCAGCTTGGAGTCTAGCGACCCCTACGAGCAGTACTTC. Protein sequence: CASSLESSDPYEQYF.

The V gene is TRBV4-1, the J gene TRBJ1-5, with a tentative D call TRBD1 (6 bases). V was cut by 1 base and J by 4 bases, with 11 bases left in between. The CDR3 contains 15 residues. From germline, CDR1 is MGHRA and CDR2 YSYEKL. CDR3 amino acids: CASSQANRENQPQHF. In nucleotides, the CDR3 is TGCGCCAGCAGCCAAGCCAACAGGGAGAATCAGCCCCAGCATTTT.

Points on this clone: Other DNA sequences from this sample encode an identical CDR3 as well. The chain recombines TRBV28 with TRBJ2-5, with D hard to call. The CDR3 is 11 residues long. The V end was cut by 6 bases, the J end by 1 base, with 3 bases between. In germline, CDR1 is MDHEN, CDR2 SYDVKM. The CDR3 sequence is CASSLQETQYF. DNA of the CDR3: TGTGCCAGCAGCCTCCAAGAGACCCAGTACTTC.